These 22 T cell receptor beta chains were sequenced from one sample in a study of cytotoxic CD8 clonotypes in ibrutinib-treated CLL. Assay: immunoSEQ multiplex PCR; the TCRdb copy retains only in-frame clones and omits some. The sample shows 140,000 to 150,000 clones, approximately 80% of them seen only once. The sample in question was PBMCs, obtained after 24 months of ibrutinib treatment. These receptors came from a human donor with chronic lymphocytic leukemia.

This clone was recorded a few times. The chain carries TRBV5-8 and TRBJ1-2; D ambiguous. The V gene's germline CDR1 is SGHTS and CDR2 YDEGEE. This CDR3 is built from 13 residues. V shed 1 base and J shed 4 bases, with 8 bases lying between them. For the CDR3, the DNA is TGTGCCAGCAGCTTGCGGCGGGCCTATGGCTACACCTTC. It encodes CASSLRRAYGYTF.

The chain combines TRBV25-1 with TRBJ1-4; TRBD1 aligns across 7 bases. The CDR3 contains 15 residues. Trimming took 2 bases from V and 9 from J; bases not matched to a gene: 9. CDR1 is MGHDK, CDR2 SYGVNS, per germline. CDR3 bases: TGTGCCAGCAGTGAAGACCCGCAGGGGGTGAAAAAACTGTTTTTT. Its protein product is CASSEDPQGVKKLFF.

This chain uses TRBV15 with TRBJ2-1; 9 nucleotides line up with TRBD2. The junction had 3 bases not matched to a gene; V was cut back by 5 bases and J by 7 bases. The germline CDR1 and CDR2 sequences are LNHNV and YYDKDF (reference sequence). The CDR3 has 13 amino acids. The CDR3 coding sequence is TGTGCCACCAGCCTAGCGGGGCCAAATGAGCAGTTCTTC. This codes for CATSLAGPNEQFF.

This clone has only a few counts. The chain carries TRBV28 and TRBJ1-2, with D tentatively TRBD1 (6 bases). V lost 5 bases and J 8 bases, leaving 15 bases between the germline ends. The CDR3 sequence is 13 residues long. Per the germline V gene, CDR1 is MDHEN and CDR2 is SYDVKM. The CDR3 DNA is TGTGCCAGCAGTGAAGGGGGGGGCACCGGCTACACCTTC. It codes for CASSEGGGTGYTF.

V usage is TRBV19 and J usage is TRBJ2-7; TRBD1 agrees at 11 bases. With 10 bases clipped from V and 7 bases from J, the junction kept 18 bases outside the gene matches. This CDR3 is built from 16 residues. The germline V gene has CDR1 LNHDA and CDR2 SQIVND (reference sequence). The CDR3 protein is CATSPAGQGARWEQYF. CDR3 nucleotide sequence: TGTGCCACCAGCCCCGCCGGACAGGGGGCTCGGTGGGAGCAGTACTTC.

The chain employs TRBV10-3 and TRBJ1-5; tentative D call: TRBD1 (5 bases). The ends were cut back, 6 bases at V and 1 base at J, with 7 bases in the middle. CDR3 length: 13 residues. Germline V gene lookup returns CDR1 ENHRY and CDR2 SYGVKD. The DNA of the CDR3 is TGTGCCATCAGGGGGGACAGCAATCAGCCCCAGCATTTT. It specifies CAIRGDSNQPQHF.

The chain is built from TRBV5-1 and TRBJ2-6, with a possible D match to TRBD2 (5 bases). The CDR3 is made up of 13 amino acids. CDR1 SGHRS and CDR2 YFSETQ come from the germline V gene. Trimming cost V 4 bases and J 6 bases, with 8 bases left between them. The CDR3 sequence: CASSTREANVLTF. Written as DNA, the CDR3 is TGCGCCAGCAGCACCCGGGAGGCCAACGTCCTGACTTTC.

The chain joins TRBV7-3 to TRBJ1-1; D gene unclear. The CDR3 is 12 residues long. With 5 bases removed from V and 8 bases from J, the gap between germline ends came to 12 bases. The germline V gene encodes CDR1 SGHTA and CDR2 FQGTGA. CDR3 sequence reads: CASSPRTAEAFF. CDR3 DNA: TGTGCCAGCAGCCCAAGGACGGCAGAAGCTTTCTTT.

CDR3 sequence (DNA): TGCGCCAGCAGCCAAGGACTAAGGGAGACGCCCCCCTACGAGCAGTACTTC. This gives the protein CASSQGLRETPPYEQYF. V is TRBV4-3 and J is TRBJ2-7; tentative D call: TRBD2 (5 bases). Trimming cost V 1 base and J 2 bases, with 18 bases left between them. The germline CDR1 and CDR2 sequences are LGHNA and YSLEER. The CDR3 is made up of 17 amino acids.

Turning to this clone: Different DNA sequences within this sample yield the same CDR3. The gene calls are TRBV5-6 and TRBJ2-7; 9 nucleotides line up with TRBD2. J lost 2 bases, V lost 0 bases, and 3 bases had no gene match. CDR1 is SGHDT, CDR2 YYEEEE, per germline. The CDR3 is 15 residues long. The CDR3 region has the DNA TGTGCCAGCAGCTTGGGACTAGCGGAGCCCTACGAGCAGTACTTC. Its protein is CASSLGLAEPYEQYF.

This clone was seen a handful of times. This rearrangement joins TRBV10-3 to TRBJ1-2, with 7 bases aligning to TRBD1. The V gene's germline CDR1 is ENHRY and CDR2 SYGVKD. This CDR3 contains 17 residues. With 0 bases clipped from V and 0 bases from J, the junction kept 7 bases outside the gene matches. CDR3 region: CAISESGDSRSNYGYTF. CDR3 sequence (DNA): TGTGCCATCAGTGAGTCGGGGGACAGCCGATCTAACTATGGCTACACCTTC.

The chain links TRBV2 to TRBJ2-7; 9 bases are shared with TRBD2. V lost 8 bases and J lost 7; bases outside the gene matches: 12. The germline V gene has CDR1 SNHLY and CDR2 FYNNEI. The CDR3 contains 14 residues. Here the CDR3 reads CASGAGTSYSEQYF. In nucleotides, the CDR3 is TGTGCCAGCGGCGCCGGGACTAGCTATTCGGAGCAGTACTTC.

This chain uses TRBV11-2 with TRBJ1-4; perhaps TRBD1 as D (6 bases). Per the germline V gene, CDR1 is SGHAT and CDR2 is FQNNGV. V was pared by 0 bases and J by 10 bases, with 18 bases between. The CDR3 is 16 residues long. CDR3 coding DNA: TGTGCCAGCAGCTTAGAGGTGGGGGGGCAAGTGGGAAAACTGTTTTTT. It translates to CASSLEVGGQVGKLFF.

In this sample, this clone turned up a few times. This chain uses TRBV6-5 with TRBJ1-3; D is undetermined. The germline V and J ends were trimmed by 6 bases and 0 bases, with 12 bases remaining between them. Germline V gene lookup returns CDR1 MNHEY and CDR2 SVGAGI. The CDR3 consists of 15 residues. The CDR3 DNA reads as TGTGCCAGCAGCCCCACCCCGAACTCTGGAAACACCATATATTTT. Amino acid sequence: CASSPTPNSGNTIYF.

The genes are TRBV28 and TRBJ1-2; TRBD1 agrees at 10 bases. Germline V lookup: CDR1 MDHEN, CDR2 SYDVKM. The CDR3 contains 14 residues. The ends lost 6 bases at V and 4 bases at J; junction bases unmatched: 5. The CDR3 spells CASRRQGAGYGYTF. CDR3 in DNA: TGTGCCAGCAGGCGACAGGGGGCTGGCTATGGCTACACCTTC.

This clone has only one observation. The rearrangement links TRBV27 to TRBJ1-3; D possibly corresponds to TRBD1 (5 bases). There are 16 residues in the CDR3. From germline, CDR1 is MNHEY and CDR2 SMNVEV (reference sequence). Trimming removed 1 base at V and 0 bases at J, with 10 bases between. CDR3 amino acids: CASSLYWGDSGNTIYF. As DNA, the CDR3 is TGTGCCAGCAGTTTATATTGGGGGGACTCTGGAAACACCATATATTTT.

In its sample, this clone was seen once. This chain joins TRBV6-6 and TRBJ2-7; a possible D gene is TRBD1 (6 bases). This CDR3 spans 13 amino acids. V gave up 2 bases and J gave up 6 bases, with 11 bases separating them. CDR1 MNHNY and CDR2 SVGAGI come from the germline V gene (reference sequence). This CDR3 reads CASSYPDRGEQYF. In DNA, the CDR3 is TGTGCCAGCAGTTACCCGGACAGAGGCGAGCAGTACTTC.

The chain links TRBV15 to TRBJ1-4; 8 bases are shared with TRBD1. The V segment lost 6 bases and the J segment 6 bases; nucleotides outside the gene matches: 15. The CDR3 is made up of 17 amino acids. Germline V gives CDR1 LNHNV, CDR2 YYDKDF (reference sequence). CDR3 DNA sequence: TGTGCCACCAGGAGGGGCGGATCGACAGGGGTGGATGAAAAACTGTTTTTT. This sequence encodes CATRRGGSTGVDEKLFF.

This clone came up once. The CDR3 DNA reads TGTGCCAGCAGGCGCGACGGGCACAATGAGCAGTTCTTC. This encodes CASRRDGHNEQFF. This chain links TRBV2 with TRBJ2-1, with unresolved D. Trimming removed 6 bases at V and 5 bases at J, with 11 bases between. The CDR3 is 13 amino acids. Per the germline V gene, CDR1 is SNHLY and CDR2 is FYNNEI.

The CDR3 nucleotides read TGTGCCAGCAGCAACGATAGCGGCTACACAGATACGCAGTATTTT. Translating it yields CASSNDSGYTDTQYF. V usage is TRBV21-1 and J usage is TRBJ2-3; TRBD2 was called by the table and not checked on the DNA. TRBV21-1 is described as a pseudogene. The CDR3 contains 15 residues.

V gene TRBV5-6 combines with J gene TRBJ2-7; D is unresolved. Germline assignment: CDR1 SGHDT and CDR2 YYEEEE. V shed 2 bases and J shed 2 bases, with 8 bases lying between them. This CDR3 spans 13 amino acids. CDR3 sequence: CASSFGRTYEQYF. CDR3 nucleotides: TGTGCCAGCAGCTTTGGTAGGACCTACGAGCAGTACTTC.

This chain uses TRBV20-1 with TRBJ1-6; D unresolved. The CDR3 consists of 11 residues. CDR1 DFQATT and CDR2 SNEGSKA come from the germline V gene (reference sequence). The V end was cut by 2 bases, the J end by 10 bases, with 6 bases between. The CDR3 DNA reads as TGCAGTGCTAGAATTGGGTCACCCCTCCACTTT. This sequence encodes CSARIGSPLHF.